One sample yielded the 19 T cell receptor beta chains listed below, sequenced in a study of identical twins. TCRdb ran MiXCR on the 5' RACE reads and lists one entry per CDR3 protein. The data show approximately 690,000 distinct CDR3 sequences, roughly 6.2% seen once. The sample taken for sequencing was naive T cells sorted from blood. Source of these receptors: a man between 18 and 35 years old in good health.

A few counts support this clonotype. The chain joins TRBV20-1 to TRBJ1-1; unclear D gene. Germline CDR1 DFQATT, CDR2 SNEGSKA (reference sequence). The CDR3 covers 13 residues. V was trimmed by 5 bases and J by 0 bases, leaving 10 bases between them. The CDR3 nucleotides are TGCAGTGCTGACACGGGCATGAACACTGAAGCTTTCTTT. Translation: CSADTGMNTEAFF.

This clonotype was seen ten or more times. The chain employs TRBV6-5 and TRBJ2-7, with D maybe TRBD2 (5 bases). Germline CDR1 reads MNHEY; CDR2 reads SVGAGI. Trimming shortened V by 0 bases and J by 0 bases, and 15 bases separated the two germline ends. This CDR3 spans 17 amino acids. CDR3 sequence (DNA): TGTGCCAGCAGTTACTCGAGGGTGGGAGATAGCTCCTACGAGCAGTACTTC. It codes for CASSYSRVGDSSYEQYF.

This rearrangement joins TRBV29-1 to TRBJ2-5; 7 nucleotides agree with TRBD1. The CDR3 is made up of 14 amino acids. Trimming cost V 3 bases and J 0 bases; bases outside gene matches: 4. CDR1 is SQVTM and CDR2 is ANQGSEA in the germline V gene. The CDR3 is CSVDLGTDQETQYF. Written as DNA, the CDR3 is TGCAGCGTTGATTTGGGGACAGACCAAGAGACCCAGTACTTC.

This clonotype was picked up many times. The chain couples TRBV7-9 to TRBJ2-7, with 8 positions matching TRBD1. Germline V CDR1 and CDR2: SEHNR, FQNEAQ (reference sequence). The CDR3 spans 14 residues. Trimming at V came to 5 bases and at J to 5 bases, leaving 8 bases not matched to a gene. The CDR3 DNA follows: TGTGCCAGCAGCCCCACGGACAGGGACCACGAGCAGTACTTC. It translates to CASSPTDRDHEQYF.

This clonotype was picked up many times. The chain uses TRBV7-2 and TRBJ2-2; D is possibly TRBD1 or TRBD2 (5 bases each). Trimming pared 2 bases from V and 5 bases from J, leaving 12 bases between. The CDR3 runs 15 residues. CDR1 SGHTA and CDR2 FQGNSA come from the germline V gene. CDR3 nucleotide sequence: TGTGCCAGCAGCTTATTCGGGGCAGGAACCGGGGAGCTGTTTTTT. It codes for CASSLFGAGTGELFF.

The chain carries TRBV4-1 and TRBJ2-1, with 7 bases that match TRBD2. This CDR3 comprises 16 residues. Germline CDR1 reads MGHRA; CDR2 reads YSYEKL. V dropped 4 bases and J dropped 0; count of bases not matched to a gene: 6. The CDR3 protein is CASSRALAGSYNEQFF. The CDR3 nucleotides read TGCGCCAGCAGCCGAGCCTTAGCGGGCTCCTACAATGAGCAGTTCTTC.

Many counts were recorded for this clonotype. V and J are TRBV6-5 and TRBJ2-7; the D gene is possibly TRBD2 (6 bases). The CDR3 sequence is 15 residues long. Looked up from germline, CDR1 is MNHEY and CDR2 is SVGAGI. The V end was cut by 2 bases, the J end by 2 bases, with 13 bases between. The CDR3 nucleotides read TGTGCCAGCAGTTACAAGCGGGTCAGGACCTACGAGCAGTACTTC. This encodes CASSYKRVRTYEQYF.

The table lists this clonotype with many counts. This sequence joins TRBV11-2 and TRBJ2-5; 10 nucleotides align to TRBD2. Unmatched junction bases numbered 12, after V lost 4 bases and J lost 7 bases. The CDR3 has 16 residues. Germline V gene data show CDR1 as SGHAT and CDR2 as FQNNGV. This chain's CDR3 is CASSSSGASGSGTQYF. Written as DNA, the CDR3 is TGTGCCAGCAGCTCGTCCGGGGCTAGCGGGAGCGGGACCCAGTACTTC. The variable domain in full, completed from reference TRBV11-2 and TRBJ2-5, reads EAGVAQSPRYKIIEKRQSVAFWCNPISGHATLYWYQQILGQGPKLLIQFQNNGVVDDSQLPKDRFSAERLKGVDSTLKIQPAKLEDSAVYLCASSSSGASGSGTQYFGPGTRLLVL.

This clonotype was recorded a few times. This chain joins TRBV7-8 and TRBJ2-1, with D possibly matching TRBD1 (6 bases). V dropped 1 base and J dropped 15 bases, with 25 bases sitting between them. The V gene's germline CDR1 is SGHVS and CDR2 FQNEAQ. The CDR3 is made up of 16 amino acids. CDR3 nucleotides: TGTGCCAGCAGCTTAGAGAGGTGGGGGCTCAGACGGGGCCTGTTCTTC. This gives the protein CASSLERWGLRRGLFF.

The chain links TRBV5-6 to TRBJ1-1; D unresolved. The CDR3 has 13 amino acids. V was pared by 2 bases and J by 1 base, with 6 bases between. CDR1 and CDR2 (germline): SGHDT, YYEEEE. The DNA of the CDR3 is TGTGCCAGCAGCTTAATACAGAACACTGAAGCTTTCTTT. It specifies CASSLIQNTEAFF.

This clonotype was counted ten times or more. V is TRBV20-1 and J is TRBJ2-3; 8 bases fit TRBD2. The J segment lost 1 base and the V segment lost 5 bases, leaving 5 bases of the junction unmatched. The CDR3 contains 14 residues. Germline lookup yields CDR1 DFQATT and CDR2 SNEGSKA (reference sequence). In DNA, the CDR3 is TGCAGTGCTGCGGGAGGACCTCGCACAGATACGCAGTATTTT. Protein sequence: CSAAGGPRTDTQYF.

In this sample, this clonotype turned up many times. J is TRBJ2-5 and V is TRBV5-4; tentatively, D is TRBD1 (6 bases). This CDR3 is 13 amino acids long. Germline CDR1 reads SGHNT; CDR2 reads YYREEE (reference sequence). Trimming pared 4 bases from V and 3 bases from J, leaving 10 bases between. CDR3 sequence: CASSRDTKETQYF. CDR3 bases: TGTGCCAGCAGCAGGGACACTAAAGAGACCCAGTACTTC.

On this clonotype itself: At one boundary the junction diverges from the germline segment, which might be a read error. The chain has TRBV5-5 and TRBJ1-6; tentatively, D is TRBD1 (5 bases). The CDR3 sequence is 15 residues long. CDR1 SGHKS and CDR2 YYEKEE come from the germline V gene (reference sequence). CDR3 coding DNA: TGTGTCAGCGAGGGGACCGCAGCCTATAATTCACCCCTCCACTTT. Encoded protein: CVSEGTAAYNSPLHF.

This clonotype was seen a handful of times. The V call is TRBV20-1, the J call TRBJ2-4; TRBD1 matches 7 bases. V lost 3 bases and J lost 7; bases outside the gene matches: 12. This CDR3 comprises 15 residues. Germline CDR1 is DFQATT and CDR2 is SNEGSKA (reference sequence). The CDR3 DNA follows: TGCAGTGCTAGGATAGAGGGGGCGCTGAGGAACATTCAGTACTTC. It specifies CSARIEGALRNIQYF.

This clonotype was seen a handful of times. The CDR3 DNA sequence: TGCAGTGCTAGAGATGGGGTGAACACTGAAGCTTTCTTT. Encoded protein: CSARDGVNTEAFF. V usage is TRBV20-1 and J usage is TRBJ1-1; unclear D gene. V lost 0 bases to trimming and J lost 0 bases, with 5 bases between them. This CDR3 contains 13 residues. Germline values: CDR1 DFQATT, CDR2 SNEGSKA (reference sequence).

This clonotype came up a few times. The V gene is TRBV5-1, the J gene TRBJ1-2, with D perhaps TRBD1 (5 bases). The CDR3 is 15 residues long. CDR1 is SGHRS and CDR2 is YFSETQ in the germline V gene. Trimming cost V 0 bases and J 4 bases, with 13 bases left between them. The CDR3: CASSLDVRARYGYTF. The CDR3 bases are TGCGCCAGCAGCTTGGATGTCAGGGCGCGCTATGGCTACACCTTC.

This clonotype turned up a few times. The rearrangement links TRBV10-3 to TRBJ1-5; TRBD1 is a possible D gene (5 bases). CDR1 is ENHRY and CDR2 is SYGVKD in the germline V gene. V lost 0 bases, J lost 6 bases, and 12 bases lay in between. The CDR3 totals 15 residues. The CDR3 loop reads CAISESSNRFQPQHF. CDR3 in DNA: TGTGCCATCAGTGAGTCGTCGAACAGGTTTCAGCCCCAGCATTTT.

This clonotype was found many times. The chain has TRBV29-1 and TRBJ2-7; D is ambiguous. CDR3 length: 15 residues. V was trimmed by 4 bases and J by 1 base, leaving 17 bases between them. Germline V lookup: CDR1 SQVTM, CDR2 ANQGSEA. CDR3 in amino acids: CSVVSQVRVSYEQYF. CDR3 in DNA: TGCAGCGTTGTATCCCAGGTTCGGGTTTCCTACGAGCAGTACTTC.

This clonotype was seen many times. The rearrangement joins TRBV5-1 to TRBJ2-3; 7 bases map to TRBD2. The trim removed 4 bases at V and 0 bases at J, leaving 8 bases unmatched. Germline CDR1 reads SGHRS; CDR2 reads YFSETQ. This CDR3 has 16 amino acids. The CDR3 region is CASSKASGTSTDTQYF. The CDR3 bases are TGCGCCAGCAGCAAGGCTAGCGGAACTAGCACAGATACGCAGTATTTT.